The present T cell receptor beta chain was sequenced within a study of blood T cell repertoires in COVID-19 (dated by TCRdb to 2018 to 2020). In the study overall: Samples from collaborators originated in the United States, Italy and Spain and spanned both the acute and convalescent phases of COVID-19. The material from the prospective study consisted of cDNA or gDNA derived from T cells, B-cell-depleted T cells, or PBMCs. Subjects who had been exposed to COVID-19, were actively infected with it, or had recovered from it provided the deeply sampled blood TCRbeta repertoires that made up the dataset. The repertoires were made available in a free public database intended to serve as a resource for research on the immune response to SARS-CoV-2. Samples were obtained from the ongoing ImmuneRACE study (first 160 participants) and from 1,254 subjects provided by 6 global collaborators. A de-identified subject ID, COVID-19 status, age in years and sex were almost always included in the sample metadata. Where HLA class I and class II types were available, the types were taken from metadata supplied by the sample provider, not from assay-based typing. General study outcomes and caveats: How much clinical and demographic metadata was included differed by source and by participant, and the metadata was provided uncurated.

At the junction V is shortened by 5 bases and J by 7 bases, with 9 bases in between. CDR1 is given as SEHNR and CDR2 as FQNEAQ, both from the germline V gene (reference sequence). The CDR3, cysteine through phenylalanine, is 13 amino acids long. The sequence is cut down to CDR3 DNA, 39 bases in frame from base 1. Regarding this clone: It lacks a known antigen. No clone much larger than this one lies a single base away; base qualities are absent.

TCRbeta CDR3 regions were amplified from genomic DNA by means of the immunoSEQ Assay, a bias-controlled multiplex PCR. As for the authors' bioinformatics: The number of nucleated cells in each sample was estimated from the amplification of reference gene primers within the assay. Sequence reads were collapsed and filtered to measure the absolute abundance of every unique TCRbeta CDR3 rearrangement. For each sample, productive Simpson clonality was calculated as the square root of Simpson's diversity index across productive rearrangements. TCRdb carries this immuneACCESS record with in-frame sequences only. Its versions omit some clonotypes, under half of them owing to an unresolved V gene in the studies checked, with the rest unexplained. V and J calls and clone size follow that table, whereas D and trimming were derived from the DNA. The sample profile shows 250,000 to 350,000 clones; almost 90% of them were found once. Approximately 4% of the sample goes to the ten largest clones.

In the prospective study, participants were about 18 to 90 years old, resided in about 25 geographic areas of the United States, and were enrolled through a virtual design. Cohort assignment in the prospective study relied on participant-reported clinical history from a screening survey and a study questionnaire. Each participant in the prospective study had whole blood, serum and a nasopharyngeal or oropharyngeal swab collected by mobile phlebotomists. Prospective study participants could optionally give additional blood draws and questionnaires over a 2-month period. Before DNA extraction, prospective study blood samples were shipped either frozen or at room temperature.

This sequence uses TRBV7-9 and TRBJ1-6; the D segment cannot be called with confidence. The specimen sequenced was PBMCs or T cells enriched from blood (not recorded which). This TCR was sampled from a woman aged 18-30 years with acute COVID-19. The sequenced DNA: TGTGCCAGCAGCCCATACAAAAATTCACCCCTCCACTTT. Its coded protein is CASSPYKNSPLHF.